These 18 T cell receptor beta chains came from one sample sequenced in a study of molecular identifiers for immune sequencing clone quantification. TCRdb passed the PCR reads through MiXCR, listing each CDR3 protein once. The data hold about 640,000 distinct CDR3 sequences, with 20% observed a single time. What was sequenced was naive CD8+ T cells from blood, with Jurkat cell RNA spiked in. Described subset: FACS-sorted CD8+CD4-CCR7+CD45RA+ naive T cells. These receptors were collected from a human donor in good health. Some libraries in this study had Jurkat cell RNA spiked in.

This clonotype was observed at least ten times. J is TRBJ1-5 and V is TRBV6-6, with D possibly TRBD1 on 5 matching bases. CDR1 and CDR2 (germline): MNHNY, SVGAGI (reference sequence). The CDR3 extends over 16 amino acids. V was shortened by 5 bases and J by 3 bases, with 17 bases between the two germline ends. The CDR3 loop is CASSNPGGGFNQPQHF. The CDR3 coding sequence is TGTGCCAGCAGTAACCCGGGGGGGGGTTTCAATCAGCCCCAGCATTTT.

This clonotype was seen repeatedly, ten times or more. This chain joins TRBV29-1 and TRBJ2-5; 16 bases are shared with TRBD2. With V trimmed by 8 bases and J by 4 bases, 10 bases remained unmatched. CDR3 length equals 16 residues. Germline V gives CDR1 SQVTM, CDR2 ANQGSEA. This CDR3 is CSSLGLAGGPGETQYF. CDR3 coding DNA: TGCAGCTCCTTGGGACTAGCGGGAGGGCCGGGAGAGACCCAGTACTTC.

The chain uses TRBV4-3 and TRBJ2-2, with a possible D match to TRBD1 (7 bases). The V gene lost 4 bases and the J gene lost 1 base, with 13 bases spanning the gap. The CDR3 runs 16 residues. The germline V gene has CDR1 LGHNA and CDR2 YSLEER. The CDR3: CASSPRDSLNTGELFF. The CDR3 nucleotides are TGCGCCAGCAGCCCGCGGGACAGCTTGAACACCGGGGAGCTGTTTTTT.

V gene TRBV6-4 combines with J gene TRBJ1-1; no reliable D call. Per the germline V gene, CDR1 is MRHNA and CDR2 is SNTAGT. This CDR3 spans 13 amino acids. The V end lost 8 bases, the J end lost 1 base, and 11 bases lay between the germline ends. CDR3 bases: TGTGCCAGCGTTGGGGTATGGAACACTGAAGCTTTCTTT. Encoded protein: CASVGVWNTEAFF.

Notes on this clonotype: No conserved phenylalanine or tryptophan is present at the end of the CDR3, so a read error is the likely explanation. The V call is TRBV2, the J call TRBJ1-5, with D possibly TRBD1 on 5 matching bases. Germline CDR1 SNHLY, CDR2 FYNNEI. The CDR3 extends over 19 amino acids. V lost 4 bases to trimming and J lost 2 bases, with 24 bases between them. The CDR3 DNA sequence: TGTGCCAGCAGTGTACAGGCATTCCTGGGTCGAGGTGGCAATCAGCCCCAGCATTCT. The encoded protein is CASSVQAFLGRGGNQPQHS.

In this sample, this clonotype turned up a few times. The V call is TRBV19, the J call TRBJ2-3; D is ambiguous. This CDR3 spans 14 amino acids. Germline assignment: CDR1 LNHDA and CDR2 SQIVND (reference sequence). Trimming took off 0 bases at V and 5 bases at J, with 9 bases between the two ends. CDR3 nucleotides: TGTGCCAGTAGTATAGATGTAGTTGGAGATACGCAGTATTTT. Protein: CASSIDVVGDTQYF.

This clonotype showed up many times. This chain uses TRBV19 with TRBJ1-4, with TRBD1 matching 9 bases. CDR1 is LNHDA, CDR2 SQIVND, per germline (reference sequence). V lost 7 bases, J lost 8 bases, and 14 bases stayed unmatched. The CDR3 is 16 amino acids. CDR3 coding DNA: TGTGCCAGTACCCCTTCCACAGGGGGCGCATGGGAAAAACTGTTTTTT. This codes for CASTPSTGGAWEKLFF.

The V and J genes are TRBV7-9 and TRBJ1-1, with unresolved D. Germline CDR1 SEHNR, CDR2 FQNEAQ (reference sequence). The CDR3 loop spans 16 amino acids. Trimming took 1 base from V and 1 from J, leaving 13 bases between them. As DNA, the CDR3 is TGTGCCAGCAGCTTAGGGCTCCTAGATGGGAACACTGAAGCTTTCTTT. Translated, it gives CASSLGLLDGNTEAFF.

This clonotype was counted a single time. This may be a read error: a much more frequent sequence differs by one nucleotide. This rearrangement joins TRBV3-1 to TRBJ2-2, with TRBD1 matching over 9 bases. Germline lookup yields CDR1 LGHDT and CDR2 YNNKEL (reference sequence). This CDR3 spans 16 amino acids. The CDR3 loop reads CASSQGTGDITRELFF. In DNA form, the CDR3 reads TGTGCCAGCAGCCAAGGGACAGGGGATATCACCAGGGAGCTGTTTTTT.

This clonotype was detected only a few times. The chain links TRBV28 to TRBJ2-3; 8 bases align to TRBD2. The trim removed 5 bases at V and 1 base at J, leaving 11 bases unmatched. Per germline, CDR1 MDHEN and CDR2 SYDVKM. The CDR3 is 17 amino acids. CDR3 protein: CASSPPGGAGGTDTQYF. CDR3 nucleotides: TGTGCCAGCAGTCCACCCGGGGGGGCGGGGGGCACAGATACGCAGTATTTT. The entire variable domain, with the rest obtained from reference TRBV28 and TRBJ2-3, is as follows: DVKVTQSSRYLVKRTGEKVFLECVQDMDHENMFWYRQDPGLGLRLIYFSYDVKMKEKGDIPEGYSVSREKKERFSLILESASTNQTSMYLCASSPPGGAGGTDTQYFGPGTRLTVL.

A word on this clonotype: One base away lies a much larger clone, so this may be a sequencing read error. The J gene is TRBJ2-3, the V gene TRBV24-1, with TRBD2 as a possible D gene (5 bases). The CDR3 runs to 14 residues. With 6 bases removed from V and 0 bases from J, the gap between germline ends came to 9 bases. CDR1 is KGHDR and CDR2 is SFDVKD in the germline V gene. CDR3 nucleotide sequence: TGTGCCACCAGTCCCGGCGGGAGCACAGATACGCAGTATTTT. Residues: CATSPGGSTDTQYF.

This clonotype appeared many times. This chain joins TRBV4-1 and TRBJ2-1, with TRBD2 matching 7 bases. CDR1 is MGHRA, CDR2 YSYEKL, per germline. Trimming at V came to 4 bases and at J to 9 bases, leaving 3 bases not matched to a gene. This CDR3 spans 12 amino acids. The CDR3 DNA follows: TGCGCCAGCAGCCCTAGCGGCGGTGAGCAGTTCTTC. Translated: CASSPSGGEQFF.

Many counts were recorded for this clonotype. The chain carries TRBV7-2 and TRBJ2-5; 7 bases fit TRBD2. CDR3 length: 15 amino acids. Germline CDR1 reads SGHTA; CDR2 reads FQGNSA. V lost 3 bases and J lost 5; bases outside the gene matches: 9. This chain's CDR3 is CASSLLGGGVETQYF. The CDR3 region has the DNA TGTGCCAGCAGCTTGCTAGGCGGGGGAGTTGAGACCCAGTACTTC. Full variable domain (outside the CDR3, taken from reference TRBV7-2 and TRBJ2-5): GAGVSQSPSNKVTEKGKDVELRCDPISGHTALYWYRQSLGQGLEFLIYFQGNSAPDKSGLPSDRFSAERTGGSVSTLTIQRTQQEDSAVYLCASSLLGGGVETQYFGPGTRLLVL.

This clonotype was counted between two and nine times. This chain connects TRBV19 to TRBJ2-2; D is uncertain. The CDR3 runs to 13 residues. The germline V gene has CDR1 LNHDA and CDR2 SQIVND (reference sequence). V lost 11 bases, J lost 0 bases, and 10 bases lay in between. This CDR3 reads CASHSANTGELFF. In nucleotides, the CDR3 is TGTGCCTCCCACAGCGCGAACACCGGGGAGCTGTTTTTT. The full variable domain, rest sourced from reference TRBV19 and TRBJ2-2, is DGGITQSPKYLFRKEGQNVTLSCEQNLNHDAMYWYRQDPGQGLRLIYYSQIVNDFQKGDIAEGYSVSREKKESFPLTVTSAQKNPTAFYLCASHSANTGELFFGEGSRLTVL.

This clonotype was observed a few times. The V call is TRBV27, the J call TRBJ2-1, with 8 bases that match TRBD2. Looked up from germline, CDR1 is MNHEY and CDR2 is SMNVEV (reference sequence). Trimming cost V 5 bases and J 0 bases; bases outside gene matches: 3. The CDR3 sequence is 15 residues long. The CDR3 region is CASSNSGNSYNEQFF. CDR3 DNA sequence: TGTGCCAGCAGTAATAGCGGGAACTCCTACAATGAGCAGTTCTTC.

This clonotype was picked up a small number of times. The rearrangement joins TRBV28 to TRBJ2-3; D is uncertain. The CDR3 runs to 21 residues. Trimming took off 3 bases at V and 2 bases at J, with 30 bases between the two ends. Per the germline V gene, CDR1 is MDHEN and CDR2 is SYDVKM. The CDR3 reads CASSFELTSPSAEADTDTQYF. Written as DNA, the CDR3 is TGTGCCAGCAGTTTCGAACTAACATCCCCCAGTGCGGAAGCCGACACAGATACGCAGTATTTT.

This clonotype showed up many times. The V call is TRBV2, the J call TRBJ2-7; a possible D gene is TRBD2 (5 bases). V lost 3 bases to trimming and J lost 0 bases, with 15 bases between them. The CDR3 is 16 residues long. Germline loops: CDR1 SNHLY, CDR2 FYNNEI. Written as DNA, the CDR3 is TGTGCCAGCAGTGATAACCCAGCGGCGAGCTCCTACGAGCAGTACTTC. As protein: CASSDNPAASSYEQYF.

This clonotype was found many times. This rearrangement joins TRBV11-2 to TRBJ2-7, with D tentatively TRBD1 or TRBD2 (5 bases each). The V gene lost 5 bases and the J gene lost 4 bases, with 18 bases spanning the gap. The CDR3 contains 15 residues. Germline CDR1 reads SGHAT; CDR2 reads FQNNGV. CDR3 protein: CASSIGTLGVYEQYF. CDR3 coding DNA: TGTGCCAGCAGCATCGGGACCCTCGGTGTATACGAGCAGTACTTC.